These T cell receptor beta chains were read from a single sample in a study of cytomegalovirus exposure and HLA in healthy donors. Profiling relied on immunoSEQ multiplex PCR, and the TCRdb table lists in-frame clones only, not all of them. The sample has 150,000 to 200,000 clones, about 80% seen once. The sample comprised PBMCs. The receptors shown here come from a woman aged 45 to 65 in good health and CMV-seronegative. The CDR3 runs from the conserved cysteine through the conserved F or W. D genes are given only for firm matches. Clone size is given for some rows only: seen once, a few or many times, or a class if the clone is expanded.

D: TRBD1
J: TRBJ1-1
size: .
V: TRBV6-5
DNA: TGTGCCAGCACATCGACAGGGACTGAAGCTTTCTTT
CDR3: CASTSTGTEAFF

D: .
J: TRBJ1-2
size: .
V: TRBV5-4
DNA: TGTGCCAGCAGCTTGAGGGGCGGCGTCACTAACTATGGCTACACCTTC
CDR3: CASSLRGGVTNYGYTF

D: TRBD1
J: TRBJ2-7
size: .
V: TRBV28
DNA: TGTGCCATCAGGGGGCTGTACGAGCAGTACTTC
CDR3: CAIRGLYEQYF

D: .
J: TRBJ1-1
size: .
V: TRBV7-9
DNA: TGTGCCAGCAGCCCACTAGCAGGCGGCCGAGAAGCTTTCTTT
CDR3: CASSPLAGGREAFF

D: .
J: TRBJ2-5
size: few
V: TRBV6-1
DNA: TGTGCCAGCAGTGAAGCGATGTGGGTAGGGGAACGAAAGACCCAGTACTTC
CDR3: CASSEAMWVGERKTQYF

D: .
J: TRBJ2-3
size: once
V: TRBV6-4
DNA: TGTGCCAGCAGTGTTGGCAGTAGCACAGATACGCAGTATTTT
CDR3: CASSVGSSTDTQYF

D: .
J: TRBJ1-1
size: .
V: TRBV5-6
DNA: TGTGCCAGCAGCTTGGCGGCAGGGAACACTGAAGCTTTCTTT
CDR3: CASSLAAGNTEAFF

D: .
J: TRBJ1-2
size: .
V: TRBV7-9
DNA: TGTTCCAGCAGCAAAGAAGAGGTTTCAGAGGCAAGGAATGGCTACACCTTC
CDR3: CSSSKEEVSEARNGYTF

D: .
J: TRBJ1-6
size: .
V: TRBV5-1
DNA: TGCGCCAGCAGCTTGGCTCTGACAGGCGTAATATCCTCACCCCTCCACTTT
CDR3: CASSLALTGVISSPLHF

D: TRBD1
J: TRBJ1-1
size: .
V: TRBV7-3
DNA: TGTGCCAGCAGCTTCATCGACAGGGTAGGTGCTGAAGCTTTCTTT
CDR3: CASSFIDRVGAEAFF

D: .
J: TRBJ1-1
size: few
V: TRBV4-3
DNA: TGCGCCAGCAGCCAAGATGGGTGGGGGGTTGCTTTCTTT
CDR3: CASSQDGWGVAFF

D: TRBD1
J: TRBJ1-3
size: few
V: TRBV9
DNA: TGTGCCAGCAGCGTAGAGGGGGCGGCTGGAAACACCATATATTTT
CDR3: CASSVEGAAGNTIYF

D: .
J: TRBJ1-5
size: .
V: TRBV7-8
DNA: TGTGCCAGCAGCCCAGAGGTCTCAGGGTCCCAGCCCCAGCATTTT
CDR3: CASSPEVSGSQPQHF

D: TRBD1
J: TRBJ2-4
size: .
V: TRBV6-5
DNA: TGTGCCAGCAAGACAGGGCCGGATTCCAAAAACATTCAGTACTTC
CDR3: CASKTGPDSKNIQYF

D: .
J: TRBJ2-5
size: .
V: TRBV30
DNA: TGTGCCTGGGGGCAGGGACTCCAAGAGACCCAGTACTTC
CDR3: CAWGQGLQETQYF

D: TRBD1
J: TRBJ1-2
size: .
V: TRBV6-1
DNA: TGTGCCAGCAGTGCCCGACAGGGGGCGCGGGGCTACACCTTC
CDR3: CASSARQGARGYTF

D: TRBD1
J: TRBJ1-2
size: .
V: TRBV27
DNA: TGTGCCAGCAGTAAGACAGGGGACTATGGCTACACCTTC
CDR3: CASSKTGDYGYTF

D: .
J: TRBJ2-2
size: .
V: TRBV7-6
DNA: TGTGCCAGCAGCTTAGACAGGGCGACCGGGGAGCTGTTTTTT
CDR3: CASSLDRATGELFF

D: .
J: TRBJ1-2
size: .
V: TRBV10-3
DNA: TGTGCCATCAGGGAAGGGAGTCGGGGCTACACCTTC
CDR3: CAIREGSRGYTF

D: TRBD2
J: TRBJ2-1
size: .
V: TRBV7-2
DNA: TGTGCCAGCAGCCCGCGGGGTAGCGGGAGTAACAATGAGCAGTTCTTC
CDR3: CASSPRGSGSNNEQFF

D: .
J: TRBJ2-1
size: .
V: TRBV14
DNA: TGTGCCAGCAGTTCCCCGTTCCCAGCGGGTGCCTACAATGAGCAGTTCTTC
CDR3: CASSSPFPAGAYNEQFF

D: .
J: TRBJ1-4
size: .
V: TRBV7-9
DNA: TGTGCCAGCAGCTGGGAGACTAATGAAAAACTGTTTTTT
CDR3: CASSWETNEKLFF

D: .
J: TRBJ1-6
size: .
V: TRBV6-4
DNA: TGTGCCAGCAGTGCCACGATCGGACTGAATTCACCCCTCCACTTT
CDR3: CASSATIGLNSPLHF

D: TRBD2
J: TRBJ2-7
size: few
V: TRBV9
DNA: TGTGCCAGCAGCGTTGGGACTAGCGGGACCTACGAGCAGTACTTC
CDR3: CASSVGTSGTYEQYF

D: TRBD1
J: TRBJ2-1
size: .
V: TRBV5-1
DNA: TGCGCCAGCAGCTCGGACAGGGGGAGCAATGAGCAGTTCTTC
CDR3: CASSSDRGSNEQFF

D: TRBD1
J: TRBJ2-3
size: .
V: TRBV7-9
DNA: TGTGCCAGCAGCACCCGGACAGGGGCAGATACGCAGTATTTT
CDR3: CASSTRTGADTQYF

D: .
J: TRBJ1-1
size: .
V: TRBV2
DNA: TGTGCCAGCAGTGACACACTGAACACTGAAGCTTTCTTT
CDR3: CASSDTLNTEAFF

D: .
J: TRBJ2-7
size: .
V: TRBV29-1
DNA: TGCAGCGTTACCCCGGACAGCTTCTACGAGCAGTACTTC
CDR3: CSVTPDSFYEQYF

D: TRBD2
J: TRBJ2-7
size: .
V: TRBV7-9
DNA: TGTGCCAGCAGCTCCCTAGCGGGAGTATCTTACGAGCAGTACTTC
CDR3: CASSSLAGVSYEQYF

D: TRBD1
J: TRBJ2-7
size: .
V: TRBV19
DNA: TGTGCCAGTACAAGGACAGGGAGCTACGAGCAGTACTTC
CDR3: CASTRTGSYEQYF

D: .
J: TRBJ2-2
size: .
V: TRBV29-1
DNA: TGCAGCGCAGACGGGAGCAGGAGCGGGGAGCTGTTTTTT
CDR3: CSADGSRSGELFF

D: TRBD1
J: TRBJ2-3
size: .
V: TRBV14
DNA: TGTGCCAGCAGCCAAGCCCCGGGACAGGGTAAAATGGATACGCAGTATTTT
CDR3: CASSQAPGQGKMDTQYF